The rows below give T cell receptor beta chains drawn from one sample of a study of cytomegalovirus exposure and HLA in healthy donors. The protocol was immunoSEQ multiplex PCR, while the TCRdb copy is restricted to in-frame clones and leaves out a portion. This sample carries 140,000 or so clones, roughly 10% of them seen once, and the ten largest clones take 1.5% to 2%. The sample was PBMCs. These receptors were taken from a male donor in good health and CMV-seronegative. CDR3s include the opening cysteine and the closing phenylalanine or tryptophan. The order of the fields is clone size, J gene, D gene, V gene, CDR3 DNA, CDR3 protein. A D gene is named only where the DNA matches it firmly. Clone size is stated in some rows and not others, as once, few, many or a class when expanded.

abundance: -; j_gene: TRBJ1-3; d_gene: -; v_gene: TRBV7-2; CDR3nt: TGTGCCAGCAGCCCACAGGGAAACACCATATATTTT; CDR3aa: CASSPQGNTIYF
abundance: few; j_gene: TRBJ1-4; d_gene: -; v_gene: TRBV13; CDR3nt: TGTGCCAGCGGTCGCAGGTTTAGGGGTAATGAAAAACTGTTTTTT; CDR3aa: CASGRRFRGNEKLFF
abundance: -; j_gene: TRBJ2-7; d_gene: TRBD2; v_gene: TRBV19; CDR3nt: TGTGCCACCTCAGCGGGGGGTGGCACCTACGAGCAGTACTTC; CDR3aa: CATSAGGGTYEQYF
abundance: -; j_gene: TRBJ1-6; d_gene: TRBD1; v_gene: TRBV2; CDR3nt: TGTGCCAGCAAGGGGGCGGCGTCCTATAATTCACCCCTCCACTTT; CDR3aa: CASKGAASYNSPLHF
abundance: -; j_gene: TRBJ2-1; d_gene: -; v_gene: TRBV27; CDR3nt: TGTGCCAGCAGTTGGTCCGGGACTCACAATGAGCAGTTCTTC; CDR3aa: CASSWSGTHNEQFF
abundance: -; j_gene: TRBJ2-1; d_gene: -; v_gene: TRBV27; CDR3nt: TGTGCCAGCAGTTTTCAACTAGCTCCGCTCAAAGGGTTTTACAATGAGCAGTTCTTC; CDR3aa: CASSFQLAPLKGFYNEQFF
abundance: -; j_gene: TRBJ2-7; d_gene: -; v_gene: TRBV28; CDR3nt: TGTGCCAGCAGTTTTAAAACCGGCGGACTGGGTGAGCAGTACTTC; CDR3aa: CASSFKTGGLGEQYF
abundance: -; j_gene: TRBJ2-1; d_gene: -; v_gene: TRBV7-9; CDR3nt: TGTGCCAGCAGCACACCGGGACTCAATGAGCAGTTCTTC; CDR3aa: CASSTPGLNEQFF
abundance: few; j_gene: TRBJ2-3; d_gene: TRBD2; v_gene: TRBV4-1; CDR3nt: TGCGCCAGCAGCCGCACCCTTCGGGTAGCGGGGGGGCGAGATACGCAGTATTTT; CDR3aa: CASSRTLRVAGGRDTQYF
abundance: -; j_gene: TRBJ2-1; d_gene: -; v_gene: TRBV28; CDR3nt: TGTGCCAGCAGCCACGGTGCGGGGAACCCCTACAATGAGCAGTTCTTC; CDR3aa: CASSHGAGNPYNEQFF
abundance: few; j_gene: TRBJ2-2; d_gene: TRBD1; v_gene: TRBV5-1; CDR3nt: TGCGCCAGCAGCTTGGCGACAGGGATAAGCACCGGGGAGCTGTTTTTT; CDR3aa: CASSLATGISTGELFF
abundance: few; j_gene: TRBJ2-7; d_gene: TRBD1; v_gene: TRBV11-2; CDR3nt: TGTGCCAGCAGCTTAGTGGGGACAGCTTACGAGCAGTACTTC; CDR3aa: CASSLVGTAYEQYF
abundance: few; j_gene: TRBJ2-7; d_gene: -; v_gene: TRBV27; CDR3nt: TGTGCCAGCAGTTTAAATGGGCTAGCTCCGCTCTACGAGCAGTACTTC; CDR3aa: CASSLNGLAPLYEQYF
abundance: -; j_gene: TRBJ1-1; d_gene: -; v_gene: TRBV28; CDR3nt: TGTGCCAGCAGTTTTCGGCAGGGTCGGGCGAGGTACACTGAAGCTTTCTTT; CDR3aa: CASSFRQGRARYTEAFF
abundance: many; j_gene: TRBJ1-2; d_gene: TRBD1; v_gene: TRBV7-3; CDR3nt: TGTGCCAGCAGCTTATATAGCCGGACAGGGGAGCAGGGAGGCTACACCTTC; CDR3aa: CASSLYSRTGEQGGYTF
abundance: -; j_gene: TRBJ2-3; d_gene: TRBD1; v_gene: TRBV7-9; CDR3nt: TGTGCCAGCATCCCTTCGGGACAGAGCACAGATACGCAGTATTTT; CDR3aa: CASIPSGQSTDTQYF
abundance: -; j_gene: TRBJ2-5; d_gene: TRBD1; v_gene: TRBV5-1; CDR3nt: TGCGCCAGCAGCGTCATGGGACAGGGTAGGGAGACCCAGTACTTC; CDR3aa: CASSVMGQGRETQYF
abundance: few; j_gene: TRBJ2-5; d_gene: -; v_gene: TRBV28; CDR3nt: TGTGCCAGCAGTTTAGTACAGCAAGAGACCCAGTACTTC; CDR3aa: CASSLVQQETQYF
abundance: few; j_gene: TRBJ1-2; d_gene: TRBD1; v_gene: TRBV4-3; CDR3nt: TGCGCCAGCAGCCAAGACCCGGACAGGGGATACTATGGCTACACCTTC; CDR3aa: CASSQDPDRGYYGYTF
abundance: few; j_gene: TRBJ1-4; d_gene: -; v_gene: TRBV11-2; CDR3nt: TGTGCCAGCAGCCCGACCTCGGGGGGGGGAACGAAAAAACTGTTTTTT; CDR3aa: CASSPTSGGGTKKLFF
abundance: -; j_gene: TRBJ2-5; d_gene: TRBD2; v_gene: TRBV28; CDR3nt: TGTGCCAGCAGCGCTAGCGGGAGTTTGAAGACCCAGTACTTC; CDR3aa: CASSASGSLKTQYF
abundance: -; j_gene: TRBJ2-1; d_gene: TRBD1; v_gene: TRBV27; CDR3nt: TGTGCCAGCAGTCCCCAGGACAGGGGTAATGAGCAGTTCTTC; CDR3aa: CASSPQDRGNEQFF
abundance: -; j_gene: TRBJ2-7; d_gene: TRBD1; v_gene: TRBV7-8; CDR3nt: TGTGCCAGCAGCTTAAACCCCGGGACAGGGGGCGAGCAGTACTTC; CDR3aa: CASSLNPGTGGEQYF
abundance: few; j_gene: TRBJ2-7; d_gene: TRBD1; v_gene: TRBV4-1; CDR3nt: TGCGCCAGCAGCCAAGGGGACAGGCTCGAGCAGTACTTC; CDR3aa: CASSQGDRLEQYF
abundance: -; j_gene: TRBJ2-3; d_gene: TRBD1; v_gene: TRBV7-6; CDR3nt: TGTGCCAGCAGCTCGAACACAGCCGGACAGGGGGCGCTTGAGGCACAGTATTTT; CDR3aa: CASSSNTAGQGALEAQYF
abundance: -; j_gene: TRBJ1-2; d_gene: TRBD1; v_gene: TRBV6-6; CDR3nt: TGTGCCAGCAGTTACGGGACAGTCTATGGCTACACCTTC; CDR3aa: CASSYGTVYGYTF
abundance: -; j_gene: TRBJ2-7; d_gene: TRBD2; v_gene: TRBV9; CDR3nt: TGTGCCAGCAGCGTAGGAGGCGGGGGGGTTTACGAGCAGTACTTC; CDR3aa: CASSVGGGGVYEQYF
abundance: -; j_gene: TRBJ2-7; d_gene: -; v_gene: TRBV5-5; CDR3nt: TGTGCCAGCAGCTTAACACAGGGCTACGAGCAGTACTTC; CDR3aa: CASSLTQGYEQYF
abundance: -; j_gene: TRBJ2-5; d_gene: -; v_gene: TRBV2; CDR3nt: TGTGCCAGCAGTGCGGACTCCTACCGAGAGACCCAGTACTTC; CDR3aa: CASSADSYRETQYF
abundance: few; j_gene: TRBJ1-3; d_gene: -; v_gene: TRBV6-1; CDR3nt: TGTGCCAGCAGTGAGGTGGACGGGGAAGGAAACACCATATATTTT; CDR3aa: CASSEVDGEGNTIYF
abundance: -; j_gene: TRBJ2-7; d_gene: TRBD1; v_gene: TRBV7-2; CDR3nt: TGTGCCAGCAGCCACGGACAGGGTGATACCTTGGGGCCCGAGCAGTACTTC; CDR3aa: CASSHGQGDTLGPEQYF
abundance: few; j_gene: TRBJ2-7; d_gene: -; v_gene: TRBV25-1; CDR3nt: TGTGCCAGCCGCGGGGACAGACATGGCGAGCAGTACTTC; CDR3aa: CASRGDRHGEQYF
abundance: -; j_gene: TRBJ2-1; d_gene: -; v_gene: TRBV18; CDR3nt: TGTGCCAGCTCACGGGGAGTGGACTCCTACAATGAGCAGTTCTTC; CDR3aa: CASSRGVDSYNEQFF
abundance: -; j_gene: TRBJ1-1; d_gene: -; v_gene: TRBV5-1; CDR3nt: TGCGCCAGCAGCTTGGGACATTCCCCCACTGAAGCTTTCTTT; CDR3aa: CASSLGHSPTEAFF
abundance: few; j_gene: TRBJ1-2; d_gene: -; v_gene: TRBV25-1; CDR3nt: TGTGCCAGCAGTGCCGCGGGCCTCTATGGCTACACCTTC; CDR3aa: CASSAAGLYGYTF
abundance: -; j_gene: TRBJ2-7; d_gene: TRBD2; v_gene: TRBV7-2; CDR3nt: TGTGCCAGCAGCTTAGCAAGGACTAGCCCCCCCTACGAGCAGTACTTC; CDR3aa: CASSLARTSPPYEQYF
abundance: -; j_gene: TRBJ2-1; d_gene: -; v_gene: TRBV29-1; CDR3nt: TGCAGCGTTAGCGGGCGGGTAAGCTACAATGAGCAGTTCTTC; CDR3aa: CSVSGRVSYNEQFF
abundance: few; j_gene: TRBJ2-6; d_gene: -; v_gene: TRBV6-1; CDR3nt: TGTGCCAGCAGCGTTAGTGCGCCCGGGGCCAACGTCCTGACTTTC; CDR3aa: CASSVSAPGANVLTF
abundance: few; j_gene: TRBJ1-1; d_gene: TRBD1; v_gene: TRBV7-8; CDR3nt: TGTGCCAGCAGCTTAAGACAGGGCGACACTGAAGCTTTCTTT; CDR3aa: CASSLRQGDTEAFF
abundance: -; j_gene: TRBJ2-7; d_gene: TRBD2; v_gene: TRBV18; CDR3nt: TGTGCCAGCTCCCCCGTAACTAGCGGGGGCGGCGAGCAGTACTTC; CDR3aa: CASSPVTSGGGEQYF
abundance: -; j_gene: TRBJ1-5; d_gene: -; v_gene: TRBV6-1; CDR3nt: TGTGCCAGCACGCAGTCGGAGAATCAGCCCCAGCATTTT; CDR3aa: CASTQSENQPQHF
abundance: -; j_gene: TRBJ1-2; d_gene: -; v_gene: TRBV19; CDR3nt: TGTGCCAGTAGTATTTCCAACAGCCAAAGCTACACCTTC; CDR3aa: CASSISNSQSYTF
abundance: -; j_gene: TRBJ2-3; d_gene: TRBD1; v_gene: TRBV9; CDR3nt: TGTGCCAGCAGCCTTGCAACCGGGACAGGGCAGGCAGATACGCAGTATTTT; CDR3aa: CASSLATGTGQADTQYF
abundance: -; j_gene: TRBJ2-2; d_gene: TRBD1; v_gene: TRBV7-2; CDR3nt: TGTGCCAGCAGCTGGGACAGGGTCCCCACCGGGGAGCTGTTTTTT; CDR3aa: CASSWDRVPTGELFF
abundance: -; j_gene: TRBJ2-1; d_gene: TRBD1; v_gene: TRBV11-1; CDR3nt: TGTGCCAGCAGCTCCTGGCCCCCGGGACAGGGGATCAGGCATGAGCAGTTCTTC; CDR3aa: CASSSWPPGQGIRHEQFF
abundance: -; j_gene: TRBJ2-1; d_gene: -; v_gene: TRBV9; CDR3nt: TGTGCCAGCAGCGTAGCGGGGGGCCGTGGTGAGCAGTTCTTC; CDR3aa: CASSVAGGRGEQFF
abundance: few; j_gene: TRBJ1-2; d_gene: TRBD1; v_gene: TRBV4-1; CDR3nt: TGCGCCAGCAGCCCTTGGGACAGGGGAGTGTTTGGCTACACCTTC; CDR3aa: CASSPWDRGVFGYTF
abundance: few; j_gene: TRBJ2-1; d_gene: -; v_gene: TRBV29-1; CDR3nt: TGCAGCGTTGAATGGGCTTTTGAGCAGTTCTTC; CDR3aa: CSVEWAFEQFF
abundance: -; j_gene: TRBJ1-1; d_gene: TRBD1; v_gene: TRBV7-9; CDR3nt: TGTGCCAGCAGCGGCTGGACAGGGGGCACTGAAGCTTTCTTT; CDR3aa: CASSGWTGGTEAFF
abundance: -; j_gene: TRBJ2-1; d_gene: TRBD1; v_gene: TRBV7-9; CDR3nt: TGTGCCAGCAGCTTACAATCTGGGACAGGGAGGTACAATGAGCAGTTCTTC; CDR3aa: CASSLQSGTGRYNEQFF
abundance: few; j_gene: TRBJ1-2; d_gene: -; v_gene: TRBV4-3; CDR3nt: TGCGCCAGCAGCCCAGGGGCGGGGGTTAACTATGGCTACACCTTC; CDR3aa: CASSPGAGVNYGYTF
abundance: few; j_gene: TRBJ2-3; d_gene: -; v_gene: TRBV7-2; CDR3nt: TGTGCCAGCAGCCCAAGGGGCCCAAGGGATACGCAGTATTTT; CDR3aa: CASSPRGPRDTQYF
abundance: few; j_gene: TRBJ2-5; d_gene: -; v_gene: TRBV27; CDR3nt: TGTGCCAGCAGTCCGACTGCGGCGGGGGCCCCCTTGAAGACCCAGTACTTC; CDR3aa: CASSPTAAGAPLKTQYF
abundance: few; j_gene: TRBJ1-5; d_gene: TRBD1; v_gene: TRBV27; CDR3nt: TGTGCCAGCAGTCCGAAGACAGGGGGTAATCAGCCCCAGCATTTT; CDR3aa: CASSPKTGGNQPQHF
abundance: -; j_gene: TRBJ2-2; d_gene: -; v_gene: TRBV9; CDR3nt: TGTGCCAGCAGCCGGGTCCCGAACACCGGGGAGCTGTTTTTT; CDR3aa: CASSRVPNTGELFF
abundance: -; j_gene: TRBJ2-7; d_gene: -; v_gene: TRBV18; CDR3nt: TGTGCCAGCTCACCGGTCGGACAGCCCTACGAGCAGTACTTC; CDR3aa: CASSPVGQPYEQYF
abundance: -; j_gene: TRBJ2-7; d_gene: TRBD2; v_gene: TRBV7-9; CDR3nt: TGTGCCAGCAGCGGACTAGCGGGAGTTTACTACGAGCAGTACTTC; CDR3aa: CASSGLAGVYYEQYF